Listed here are 16 T cell receptor beta chains from one sample, sequenced in a study of Ad26.COV2.S vaccination and SARS-CoV-2 variants. Treatment defined: roughly 20 received Ad26.COV2.S at low or high dose, single or two shots; 5 received placebo; per-sample allocation not given. Repertoires come from day 63 after the first vaccine or placebo injection. Here immunoSEQ multiplex PCR was the method, and the copy in TCRdb shows in-frame clones only, minus some. The table includes hundreds of thousands of clones, about 85% detected once. Sequencing used peripheral blood, obtained in a trial of Ad26.COV2.S vaccine versus placebo. Source of these receptors: a person between 18 and 59 years old who received the Ad26.COV2.S COVID-19 vaccine or a placebo.

This chain links TRBV6-5 with TRBJ2-7, with TRBD2 matching 7 bases. Unmatched junction bases numbered 8, after V lost 0 bases and J lost 3 bases. The CDR3 is 16 amino acids. The germline CDR1 and CDR2 sequences are MNHEY and SVGAGI. CDR3 amino acids: CASSYSGGRADYEQYF. Here the CDR3 DNA reads TGTGCCAGCAGTTACTCGGGAGGGAGGGCCGACTACGAGCAGTACTTC.

The V and J genes are TRBV11-2 and TRBJ1-1; D ambiguous. Trimming removed 5 bases at V and 1 base at J, with 14 bases between. Per germline, CDR1 SGHAT and CDR2 FQNNGV. This CDR3 has 15 residues. The DNA for the CDR3 is TGTGCCAGCAGCCGGTCGGGAGGGAGGAACACTGAAGCTTTCTTT. As protein: CASSRSGGRNTEAFF.

In DNA form, the CDR3 reads TGTGCCGCCGGGACTAGCCCAGATACGCAGTATTTT. This gives the protein CAAGTSPDTQYF. The chain employs TRBV6-5 and TRBJ2-3, with 9 bases matching TRBD2. The V gene's germline CDR1 is MNHEY and CDR2 SVGAGI. With 11 bases clipped from V and 4 bases from J, the junction kept 4 bases outside the gene matches. This CDR3 comprises 12 residues.

V usage is TRBV27 and J usage is TRBJ1-5, with TRBD1 as a possible D gene (6 bases). The CDR3 spans 19 residues. Looked up from germline, CDR1 is MNHEY and CDR2 is SMNVEV (reference sequence). V dropped 0 bases and J dropped 0 bases, with 18 bases sitting between them. The CDR3: CASSLSRRGQTFSNQPQHF. The CDR3, as DNA: TGTGCCAGCAGTTTATCAAGGAGAGGACAGACCTTTAGCAATCAGCCCCAGCATTTT.

The rearrangement uses TRBV30 and TRBJ1-1; D is ambiguous. In germline, CDR1 is GTSNPN, CDR2 SVGIG (reference sequence). The V gene lost 0 bases and the J gene lost 6 bases, with 11 bases spanning the gap. The CDR3 has 13 residues. CDR3 nucleotides: TGTGCCTGGAGTGTAGGTCGGACTTCTGAAGCTTTCTTT. Amino acids: CAWSVGRTSEAFF.

The chain couples TRBV18 to TRBJ2-7; 7 bases agree with TRBD2. CDR1 KGHSH and CDR2 LQKENI come from the germline V gene. V gave up 5 bases and J gave up 2 bases; unmatched junction bases: 6. The CDR3 is made up of 14 amino acids. The CDR3 DNA is TGTGCCAGCTCAGAGGCTAGCGGACCCTACGAGCAGTACTTC. This gives the protein CASSEASGPYEQYF.

The gene calls are TRBV28 and TRBJ2-6; TRBD1 aligns across 10 bases. The CDR3 consists of 18 residues. In germline, CDR1 is MDHEN, CDR2 SYDVKM. With 5 bases clipped from V and 4 bases from J, the junction kept 11 bases outside the gene matches. CDR3 DNA: TGTGCCAGCAGTCGTAGGGGACAGGGGAGAACGGGGGCCAACGTCCTGACTTTC. It specifies CASSRRGQGRTGANVLTF.

The chain carries TRBV10-1 and TRBJ2-2; 10 nucleotides match TRBD1. Germline V gene data show CDR1 as WNHNN and CDR2 as SYGVQD (reference sequence). The trim removed 3 bases at V and 4 bases at J, leaving 5 bases unmatched. This CDR3 region has 16 residues. The CDR3 loop is CASSDRTGGSTGELFF. The CDR3, as DNA: TGCGCCAGCAGTGACCGGACAGGGGGGAGCACCGGGGAGCTGTTTTTT.

The chain recombines TRBV6-2 or TRBV6-3 with TRBJ1-3; 9 positions agree with TRBD1. Germline-derived CDR1 and CDR2 are MNHEY and SVGEGT. The CDR3 is made up of 15 amino acids. V shed 5 bases and J 5 bases; nucleotides not matched to a gene: 7. CDR3 DNA sequence: TGTGCCAGCAGTACTCGGACAGGGGAAAGAAACACCATATATTTT. Translated, it gives CASSTRTGERNTIYF.

The chain is built from TRBV24-1 and TRBJ2-5; no clear D. CDR3 size: 13 residues. Trimming took off 4 bases at V and 7 bases at J, with 12 bases between the two ends. Looked up from germline, CDR1 is KGHDR and CDR2 is SFDVKD. The CDR3 is CATSELETGTQYF. In nucleotides, the CDR3 is TGTGCCACCAGTGAGCTCGAGACTGGGACCCAGTACTTC.

The J gene is TRBJ2-3, the V gene TRBV12-3 or TRBV12-4; D is ambiguous. The CDR3 is made up of 13 amino acids. The V gene lost 9 bases and the J gene lost 3 bases, with 13 bases spanning the gap. CDR3 residues: CASNWGSTDTQYF. The DNA for the CDR3 is TGTGCCAGTAACTGGGGTTCGACAGATACGCAGTATTTT.

V and J are TRBV5-6 and TRBJ2-7; tentatively, D is TRBD2 (5 bases). The germline gives CDR1 SGHDT, CDR2 YYEEEE. Trimming removed 0 bases from V and 3 bases from J, with 19 bases in between. The CDR3 totals 17 residues. The CDR3 DNA reads TGTGCCAGCAGCTTGGTAATAGGCGGGTTTGGGATCTACGAGCAGTACTTC. It is translated as CASSLVIGGFGIYEQYF.

The V call is TRBV15, the J call TRBJ1-1; D is perhaps TRBD1 (6 bases). V was clipped by 3 bases and J by 1 base, with 21 bases between them. Germline V gene lookup returns CDR1 LNHNV and CDR2 YYDKDF (reference sequence). The CDR3 has 18 residues. CDR3 sequence reads: CATSSTYGGGGGNTEAFF. Here the CDR3 DNA reads TGTGCCACCAGCAGCACCTACGGCGGAGGGGGAGGGAACACTGAAGCTTTCTTT.

The V call is TRBV5-6, the J call TRBJ2-1; perhaps D is TRBD1 or TRBD2 (5 bases each). The CDR3 runs 14 residues. The germline V gene encodes CDR1 SGHDT and CDR2 YYEEEE. The V end lost 4 bases, the J end lost 10 bases, and 18 bases lay between the germline ends. DNA for the CDR3: TGTGCCAGCAGCACCGGGACCTATAAAGGGGAGCAGTTCTTC. Translating it yields CASSTGTYKGEQFF.

The chain joins TRBV21-1 to TRBJ2-6; the DNA was not used to check the table's D call, TRBD1. TRBV21-1 is a known pseudogene. The CDR3 runs 16 residues. CDR3 in amino acids: CAGQGFEISGANVLTF. CDR3 DNA sequence: TGTGCCGGACAGGGATTCGAGATCTCTGGGGCCAACGTCCTGACTTTC.

This chain links TRBV5-1 with TRBJ1-3, with D uncertain. CDR3 size: 16 residues. CDR1 is SGHRS and CDR2 is YFSETQ in the germline V gene. Trimming left V 0 bases short and J 1 base short, with 11 bases between. The CDR3 nucleotides read TGCGCCAGCAGCTTGGAAGCAGGCAGATCTGGAAACACCATATATTTT. Translating it yields CASSLEAGRSGNTIYF.